This T cell receptor (beta chain) was identified in a study of T cells in Graves' hyperthyroidism and ophthalmopathy. RNA transcripts provided the source from which TCR beta CDR3 regions were amplified. TCR CDR3 underwent first-round RT-PCR with the HTBI primer set. TCRdb used MiXCR to reprocess the multiplex PCR reads, holding one entry per CDR3 protein. The top ten clones hold roughly 40% of a sample with some 270,000 distinct CDR3 sequences, approximately 23% of them seen once. The sample holds many counts of this clonotype. Inclusion characteristics of ophthalmopathy patients comprised a Clinical Activity Score of at least 3, a NOSPECS grade of at least 4, and duration under 3 months. Uncontrolled infection, other autoimmune disease, pregnancy or lactation excluded patients. Source material for PBMCs was less than 12 ml fresh peripheral blood. The junction had 13 bases not matched to a gene; V was cut back by 6 bases and J by 14 bases. CDR1 and CDR2 (germline): MNHEY, SVGEGT. The CDR3 is made up of 15 amino acids.

Sequencing was carried out using blood. The TCR originated in a woman aged 40 to 55 with Graves' ophthalmopathy. V usage is TRBV6-2 or TRBV6-3 and J usage is TRBJ1-6, with 10 bases fitting TRBD1. CDR3 sequence reads: CASSPRGTGVKALHF. In nucleotides, the CDR3 is TGTGCCAGCAGCCCCCGGGGGACAGGGGTGAAGGCCCTCCACTTT.